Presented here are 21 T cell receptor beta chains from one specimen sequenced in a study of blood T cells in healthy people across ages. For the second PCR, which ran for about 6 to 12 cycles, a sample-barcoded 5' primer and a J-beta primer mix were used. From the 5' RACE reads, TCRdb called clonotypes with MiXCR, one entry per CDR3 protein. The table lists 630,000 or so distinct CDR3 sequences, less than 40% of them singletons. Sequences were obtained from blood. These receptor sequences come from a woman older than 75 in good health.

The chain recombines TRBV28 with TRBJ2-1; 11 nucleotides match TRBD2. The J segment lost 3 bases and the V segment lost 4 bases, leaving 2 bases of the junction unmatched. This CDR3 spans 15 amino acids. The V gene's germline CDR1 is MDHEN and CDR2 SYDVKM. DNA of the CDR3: TGTGCCAGCAGTTCGACTAGCGGGAACTACAATGAGCAGTTCTTC. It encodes CASSSTSGNYNEQFF.

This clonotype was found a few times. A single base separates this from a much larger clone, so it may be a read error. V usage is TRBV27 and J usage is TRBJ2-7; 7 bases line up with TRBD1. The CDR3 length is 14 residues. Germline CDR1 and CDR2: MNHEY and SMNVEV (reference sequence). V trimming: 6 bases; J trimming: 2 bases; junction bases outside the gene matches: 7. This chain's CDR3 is CASRFGDSTYEQYF. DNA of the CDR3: TGTGCCAGCAGGTTCGGGGACAGTACCTACGAGCAGTACTTC.

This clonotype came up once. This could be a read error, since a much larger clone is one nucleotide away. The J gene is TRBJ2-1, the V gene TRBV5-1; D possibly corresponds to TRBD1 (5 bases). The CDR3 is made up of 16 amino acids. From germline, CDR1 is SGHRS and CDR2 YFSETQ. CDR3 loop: CAGSLGRAGWANEQFF. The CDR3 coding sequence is TGCGCCGGCAGCTTGGGTCGAGCAGGGTGGGCAAATGAGCAGTTCTTC.

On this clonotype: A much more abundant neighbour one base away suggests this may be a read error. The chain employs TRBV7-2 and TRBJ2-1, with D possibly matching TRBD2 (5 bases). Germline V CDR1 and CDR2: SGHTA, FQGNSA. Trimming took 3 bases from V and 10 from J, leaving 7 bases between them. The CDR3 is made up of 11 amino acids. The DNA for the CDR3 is TGTGCCAGCAGCTTTCGAGGGGAGCAGTTCTTC. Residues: CASSFRGEQFF.

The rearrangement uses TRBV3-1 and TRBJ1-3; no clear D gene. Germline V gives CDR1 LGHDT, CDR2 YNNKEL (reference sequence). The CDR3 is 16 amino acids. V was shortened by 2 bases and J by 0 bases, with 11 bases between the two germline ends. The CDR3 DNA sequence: TGTGCCAGCAGCCAACCGACCGGGAGCTCTGGAAACACCATATATTTT. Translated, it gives CASSQPTGSSGNTIYF.

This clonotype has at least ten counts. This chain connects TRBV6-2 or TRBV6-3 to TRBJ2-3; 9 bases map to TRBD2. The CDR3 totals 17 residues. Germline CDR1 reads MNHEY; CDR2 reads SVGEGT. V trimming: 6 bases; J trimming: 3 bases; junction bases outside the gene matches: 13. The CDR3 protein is CASSRSGSGGRTDTQYF. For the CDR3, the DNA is TGTGCCAGCAGCCGCTCGGGTAGCGGGGGACGAACAGATACGCAGTATTTT.

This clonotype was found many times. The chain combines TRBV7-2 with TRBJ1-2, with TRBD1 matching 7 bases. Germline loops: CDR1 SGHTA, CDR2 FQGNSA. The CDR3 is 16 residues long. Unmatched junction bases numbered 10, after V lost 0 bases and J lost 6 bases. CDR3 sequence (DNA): TGTGCCAGCAGCTTAGCGGAACAGGGGCTACGTAATGGCTACACCTTC. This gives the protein CASSLAEQGLRNGYTF.

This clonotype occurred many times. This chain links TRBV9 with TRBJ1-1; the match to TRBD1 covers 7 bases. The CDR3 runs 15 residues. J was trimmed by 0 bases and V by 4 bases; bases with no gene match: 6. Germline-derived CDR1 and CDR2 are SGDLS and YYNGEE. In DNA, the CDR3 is TGTGCCAGCAGCCCGAGGACAGGTATGAACACTGAAGCTTTCTTT. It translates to CASSPRTGMNTEAFF.

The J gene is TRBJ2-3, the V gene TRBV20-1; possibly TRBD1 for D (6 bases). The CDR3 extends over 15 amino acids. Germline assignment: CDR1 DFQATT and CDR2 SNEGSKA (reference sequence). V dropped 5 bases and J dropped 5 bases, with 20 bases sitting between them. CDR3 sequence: CSAVLRLGGLDTQYF. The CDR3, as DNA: TGCAGTGCTGTCTTGAGACTTGGGGGCCTAGATACGCAGTATTTT.

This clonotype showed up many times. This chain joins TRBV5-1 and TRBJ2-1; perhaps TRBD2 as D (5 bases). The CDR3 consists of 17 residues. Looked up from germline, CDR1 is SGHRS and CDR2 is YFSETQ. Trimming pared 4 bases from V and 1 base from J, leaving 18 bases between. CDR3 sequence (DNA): TGCGCCAGCAGCCGAAGACTGGACTCGGGATCCTACAATGAGCAGTTCTTC. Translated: CASSRRLDSGSYNEQFF.

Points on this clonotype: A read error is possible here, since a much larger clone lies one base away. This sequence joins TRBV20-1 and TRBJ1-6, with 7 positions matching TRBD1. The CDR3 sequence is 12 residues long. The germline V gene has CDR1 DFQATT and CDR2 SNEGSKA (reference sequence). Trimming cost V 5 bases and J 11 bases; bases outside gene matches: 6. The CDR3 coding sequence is TGCAGTGCTGCCGGGACAGATCCACCCCTCCACTTT. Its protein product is CSAAGTDPPLHF.

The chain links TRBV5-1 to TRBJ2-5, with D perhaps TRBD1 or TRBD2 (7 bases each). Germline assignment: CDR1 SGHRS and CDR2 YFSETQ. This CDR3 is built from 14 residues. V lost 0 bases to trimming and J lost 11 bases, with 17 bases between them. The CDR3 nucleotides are TGCGCCAGCAGCTTGGATCAGGGGGGGAATGAGCAGTACTTC. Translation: CASSLDQGGNEQYF.

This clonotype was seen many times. The CDR3 spells CASSYLSGGADPADTQYF. The CDR3 bases are TGTGCCAGCAGTTATCTCAGCGGGGGGGCGGACCCCGCAGATACGCAGTATTTT. The chain uses TRBV6-2 or TRBV6-3 and TRBJ2-3; 10 bases match TRBD2. The CDR3 contains 18 residues. V shed 3 bases and J 4 bases; nucleotides not matched to a gene: 13. Germline V gives CDR1 MNHEY, CDR2 SVGEGT.

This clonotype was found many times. The CDR3 region is CASQASSYNSPLHF. DNA for the CDR3: TGCGCCAGCCAAGCGAGCTCCTATAATTCACCCCTCCACTTT. This chain links TRBV10-2 with TRBJ1-6; D unclear. The CDR3 runs 14 residues. The ends were cut back, 8 bases at V and 0 bases at J, with 8 bases in the middle. Germline loops: CDR1 WSHSY, CDR2 SAAADI.

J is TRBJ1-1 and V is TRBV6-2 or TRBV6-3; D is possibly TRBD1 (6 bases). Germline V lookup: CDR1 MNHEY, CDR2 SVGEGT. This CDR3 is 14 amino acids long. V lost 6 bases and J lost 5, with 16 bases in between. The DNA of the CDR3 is TGTGCCAGCAGATGCCTCGTCCAGGGGACTGAAGCTTTCTTT. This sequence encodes CASRCLVQGTEAFF.

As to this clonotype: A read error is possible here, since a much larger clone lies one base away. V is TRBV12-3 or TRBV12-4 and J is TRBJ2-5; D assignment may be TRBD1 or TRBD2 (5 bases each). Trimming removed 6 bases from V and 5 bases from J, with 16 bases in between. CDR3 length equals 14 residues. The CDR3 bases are TGTGCCAGCAGCCCCCGGGGCCCCCGGGAGACCCAGTACTTC. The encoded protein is CASSPRGPRETQYF.

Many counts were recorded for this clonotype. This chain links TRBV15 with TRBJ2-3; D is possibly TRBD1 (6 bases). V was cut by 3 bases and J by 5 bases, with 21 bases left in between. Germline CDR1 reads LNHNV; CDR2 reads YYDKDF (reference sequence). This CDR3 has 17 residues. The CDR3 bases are TGTGCCACCAGCAGGAGTCGGACAGCCATGGCGGGAGATACGCAGTATTTT. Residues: CATSRSRTAMAGDTQYF.

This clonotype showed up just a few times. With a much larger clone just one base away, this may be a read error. For the CDR3, the DNA is TGCAGCGTTGTGGGCCGGGGAAGCAATCAGCCCCAGCATTTT. This translates into CSVVGRGSNQPQHF. The chain joins TRBV29-1 to TRBJ1-5; D gene uncertain. V dropped 4 bases and J dropped 1 base, with 11 bases sitting between them. Germline-derived CDR1 and CDR2 are SQVTM and ANQGSEA. This CDR3 is 14 amino acids long. The entire variable domain, with the rest obtained from reference TRBV29-1 and TRBJ1-5, is as follows: SAVISQKPSRDICQRGTSLTIQCQVDSQVTMMFWYRQQPGQSLTLIATANQGSEATYESGFVIDKFPISRPNLTFSTLTVSNMSPEDSSIYLCSVVGRGSNQPQHFGDGTRLSIL.

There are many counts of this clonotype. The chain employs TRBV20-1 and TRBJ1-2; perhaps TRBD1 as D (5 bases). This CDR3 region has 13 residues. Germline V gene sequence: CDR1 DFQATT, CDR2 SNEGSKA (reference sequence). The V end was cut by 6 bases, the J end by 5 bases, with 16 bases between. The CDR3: CSARTKGIYGYTF. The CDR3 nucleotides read TGCAGTGCGAGAACGAAGGGGATTTATGGCTACACCTTC.

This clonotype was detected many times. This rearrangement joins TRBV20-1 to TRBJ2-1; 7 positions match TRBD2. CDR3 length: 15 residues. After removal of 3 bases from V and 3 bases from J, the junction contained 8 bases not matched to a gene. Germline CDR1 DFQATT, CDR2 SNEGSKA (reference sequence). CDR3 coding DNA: TGCAGTGCTAGGCCCCTTGCTAGCGGCTACAATGAGCAGTTCTTC. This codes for CSARPLASGYNEQFF.

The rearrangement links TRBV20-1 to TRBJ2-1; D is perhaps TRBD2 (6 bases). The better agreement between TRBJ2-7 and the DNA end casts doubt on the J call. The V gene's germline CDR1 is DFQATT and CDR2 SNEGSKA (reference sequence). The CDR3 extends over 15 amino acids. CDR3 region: CSARRRGSSYNEQYF. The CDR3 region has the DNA TGCAGTGCTCGGAGACGGGGGAGCTCCTACAATGAGCAGTACTTC.